The 2 T cell receptor beta chains given below trace back to one sample, sequenced in a study of T-cell reconstitution after alpha-beta-depleted transplantation in children. Library preparation (for TCRbeta) was performed with unique molecular identifiers. Via MiXCR, TCRdb re-called the PCR reads, giving one row per CDR3 protein. The table shows about 580,000 distinct CDR3 sequences, with 23% occurring only once. Sequencing was performed on PBMCs, mostly from graft donor cells, taken 360 days after TCRalphabeta/CD19-depleted stem cell transplant. These receptors were obtained from a boy under two years old who had a stem cell transplant for acute myeloid leukemia, so the T cells may come from the graft donor.

This clonotype has ten or more counts. J is TRBJ2-3 and V is TRBV27; TRBD2 is a possible D gene (6 bases). The germline CDR1 and CDR2 sequences are MNHEY and SMNVEV (reference sequence). This CDR3 has 14 amino acids. The V end was cut by 8 bases, the J end by 4 bases, with 16 bases between. CDR3 nucleotides: TGTGCCAGCGCCCCCGGGGGTGGGGCAGATACGCAGTATTTT. Translated: CASAPGGGADTQYF.

The gene calls are TRBV3-1 and TRBJ2-1; a weak D match, TRBD2 (7 bases). The CDR3 is 15 amino acids. V gave up 3 bases and J gave up 2 bases, with 11 bases separating them. CDR1 is LGHDT, CDR2 YNNKEL, per germline (reference sequence). The CDR3 is CASSQMRGPYNEQFF. CDR3 DNA sequence: TGTGCCAGCAGCCAGATGCGGGGGCCCTACAATGAGCAGTTCTTC.